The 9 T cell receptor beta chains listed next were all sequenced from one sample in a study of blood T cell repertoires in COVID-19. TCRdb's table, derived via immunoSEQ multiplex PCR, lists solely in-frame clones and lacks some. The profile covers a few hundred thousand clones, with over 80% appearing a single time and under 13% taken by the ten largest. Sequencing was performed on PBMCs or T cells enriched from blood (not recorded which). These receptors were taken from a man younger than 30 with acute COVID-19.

CDR3: CASSLQGRSYEQYF. The CDR3, as DNA: TGTGCCAGCAGCTTACAGGGGCGCTCCTACGAGCAGTACTTC. V usage is TRBV11-3 and J usage is TRBJ2-7; weak D call: TRBD1 (6 bases). CDR3 length: 14 residues. Trimming pared 2 bases from V and 0 bases from J, leaving 8 bases between. Germline CDR1 reads SGHNT; CDR2 reads YENEEA. Full variable domain (missing parts from reference TRBV11-3 and TRBJ2-7): EAGVVQSPRYKIIEKKQPVAFWCNPISGHNTLYWYLQNLGQGPELLIRYENEEAVDDSQLPKDRFSAERLKGVDSTLKIQPAELGDSAVYLCASSLQGRSYEQYFGPGTRLTVT.

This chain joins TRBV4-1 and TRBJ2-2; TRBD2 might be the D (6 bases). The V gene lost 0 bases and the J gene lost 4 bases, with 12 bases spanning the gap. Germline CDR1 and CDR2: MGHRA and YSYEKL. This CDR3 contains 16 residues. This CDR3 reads CASSQDGGTATGELFF. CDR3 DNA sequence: TGCGCCAGCAGCCAAGACGGCGGGACCGCCACCGGGGAGCTGTTTTTT.

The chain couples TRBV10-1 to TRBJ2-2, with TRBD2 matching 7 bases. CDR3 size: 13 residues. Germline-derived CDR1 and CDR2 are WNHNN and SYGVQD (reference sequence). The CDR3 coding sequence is TGCCCGAAGGGGCGGGGGACCACCGGGGAGCTGTTTTTT. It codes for CPKGRGTTGELFF.

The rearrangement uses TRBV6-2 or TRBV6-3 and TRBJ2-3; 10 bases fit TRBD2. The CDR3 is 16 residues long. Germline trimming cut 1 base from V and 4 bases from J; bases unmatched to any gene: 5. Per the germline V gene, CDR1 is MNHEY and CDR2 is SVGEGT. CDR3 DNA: TGTGCCAGCAGTTACTTCCTAGCGGGAGAACCAGATACGCAGTATTTT. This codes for CASSYFLAGEPDTQYF.

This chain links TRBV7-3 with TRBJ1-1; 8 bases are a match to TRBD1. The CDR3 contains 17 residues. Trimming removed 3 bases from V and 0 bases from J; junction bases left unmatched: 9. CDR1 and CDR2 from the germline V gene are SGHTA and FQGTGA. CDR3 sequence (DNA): TGTGCCAGCAGCTTTATCGGACAGGGCCCCATGAACACTGAAGCTTTCTTT. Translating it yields CASSFIGQGPMNTEAFF.

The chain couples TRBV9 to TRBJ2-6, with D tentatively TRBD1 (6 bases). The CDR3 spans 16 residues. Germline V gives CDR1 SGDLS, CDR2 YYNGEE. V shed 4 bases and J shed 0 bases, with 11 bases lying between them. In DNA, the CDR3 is TGTGCCAGCAGCCCCAGAGGGGGCTCTGGGGCCAACGTCCTGACTTTC. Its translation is CASSPRGGSGANVLTF.

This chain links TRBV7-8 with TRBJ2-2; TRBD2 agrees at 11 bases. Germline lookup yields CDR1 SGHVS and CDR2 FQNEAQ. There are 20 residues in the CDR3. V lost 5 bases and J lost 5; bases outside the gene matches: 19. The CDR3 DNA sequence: TGTGCCAGCAGCCACAATCGACCGGGACTAGCGGAGCGGGGGACCGGGGAGCTGTTTTTT. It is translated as CASSHNRPGLAERGTGELFF.

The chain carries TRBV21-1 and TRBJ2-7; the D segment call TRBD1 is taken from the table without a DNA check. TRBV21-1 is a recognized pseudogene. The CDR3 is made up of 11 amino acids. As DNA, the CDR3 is TGTGTCCAGGGGGCGCACTACGAGCAGTACTTC. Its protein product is CVQGAHYEQYF.

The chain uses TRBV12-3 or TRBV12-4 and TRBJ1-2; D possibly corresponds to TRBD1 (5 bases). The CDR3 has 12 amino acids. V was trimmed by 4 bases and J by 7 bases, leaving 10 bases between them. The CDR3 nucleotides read TGTGCCAGCAGTTCAGGGTACTCTGGCTACACCTTC. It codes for CASSSGYSGYTF.